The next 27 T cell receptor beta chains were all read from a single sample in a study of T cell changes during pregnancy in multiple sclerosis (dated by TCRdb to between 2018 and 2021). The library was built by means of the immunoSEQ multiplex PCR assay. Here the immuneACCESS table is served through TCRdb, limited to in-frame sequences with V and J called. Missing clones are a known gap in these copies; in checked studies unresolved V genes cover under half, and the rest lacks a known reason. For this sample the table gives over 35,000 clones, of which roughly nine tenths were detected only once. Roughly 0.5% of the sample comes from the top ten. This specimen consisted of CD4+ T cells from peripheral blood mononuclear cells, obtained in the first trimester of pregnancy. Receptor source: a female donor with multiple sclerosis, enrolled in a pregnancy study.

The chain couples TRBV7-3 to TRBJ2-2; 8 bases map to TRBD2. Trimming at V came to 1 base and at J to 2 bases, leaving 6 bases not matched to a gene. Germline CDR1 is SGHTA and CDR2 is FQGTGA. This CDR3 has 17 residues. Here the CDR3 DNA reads TGTGCCAGCAGCTTAAACGGGGGGGGGACCAACACCGGGGAGCTGTTTTTT. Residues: CASSLNGGGTNTGELFF.

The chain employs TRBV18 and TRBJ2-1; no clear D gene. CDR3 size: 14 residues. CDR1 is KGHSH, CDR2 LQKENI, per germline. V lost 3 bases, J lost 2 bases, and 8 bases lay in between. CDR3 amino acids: CASSPERTYNEQFF. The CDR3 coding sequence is TGTGCCAGCTCACCGGAGAGAACCTACAATGAGCAGTTCTTC.

Here the CDR3 reads CASSSTSGRASDTQYF. The CDR3 region has the DNA TGTGCCAGCAGCTCGACTAGCGGGAGGGCCTCAGATACGCAGTATTTT. V is TRBV2 and J is TRBJ2-3; 14 bases align to TRBD2. V was pared by 6 bases and J by 4 bases, with 6 bases of the junction left unmatched. The germline V gene encodes CDR1 SNHLY and CDR2 FYNNEI. CDR3 length: 16 residues.

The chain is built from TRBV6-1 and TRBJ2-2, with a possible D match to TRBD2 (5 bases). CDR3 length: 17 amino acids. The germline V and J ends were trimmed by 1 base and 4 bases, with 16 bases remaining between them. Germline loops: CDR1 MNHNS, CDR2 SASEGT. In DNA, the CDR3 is TGTGCCAGCAGTGAAGGTGGTAGCCGAGGGCGCACCGGGGAGCTGTTTTTT. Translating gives CASSEGGSRGRTGELFF.

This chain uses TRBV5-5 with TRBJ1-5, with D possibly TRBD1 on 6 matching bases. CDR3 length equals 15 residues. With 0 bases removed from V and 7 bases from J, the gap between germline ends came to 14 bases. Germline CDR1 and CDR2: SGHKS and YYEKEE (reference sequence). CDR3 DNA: TGTGCCAGCAGCTTGGGCGGGGGCCCGGGGCAGCCCCAGCATTTT. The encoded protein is CASSLGGGPGQPQHF.

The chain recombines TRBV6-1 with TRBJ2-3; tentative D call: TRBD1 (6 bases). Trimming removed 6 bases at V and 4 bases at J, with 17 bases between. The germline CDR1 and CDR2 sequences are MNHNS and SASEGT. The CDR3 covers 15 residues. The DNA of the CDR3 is TGTGCCAGCAGCGAACCGGGGACAATTCCAGATACGCAGTATTTT. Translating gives CASSEPGTIPDTQYF.

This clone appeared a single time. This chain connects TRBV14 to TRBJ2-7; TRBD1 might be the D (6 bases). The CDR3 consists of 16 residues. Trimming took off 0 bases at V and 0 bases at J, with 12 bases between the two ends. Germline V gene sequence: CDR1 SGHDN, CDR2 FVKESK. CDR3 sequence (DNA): TGTGCCAGCAGCCAAGAAGTAGGGGGAAACTCCTACGAGCAGTACTTC. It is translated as CASSQEVGGNSYEQYF.

The CDR3 region has the DNA TGTGCCAGCAGCTTCTGGACAGGGTCGGCTGGGGCCAACGTCCTGACTTTC. Translation gives CASSFWTGSAGANVLTF. V and J are TRBV5-6 and TRBJ2-6; TRBD1 aligns across 8 bases. The V and J ends lost 2 bases and 2 bases, in that order; junction bases with no gene match: 6. The CDR3 runs 17 residues. Germline CDR1 reads SGHDT; CDR2 reads YYEEEE.

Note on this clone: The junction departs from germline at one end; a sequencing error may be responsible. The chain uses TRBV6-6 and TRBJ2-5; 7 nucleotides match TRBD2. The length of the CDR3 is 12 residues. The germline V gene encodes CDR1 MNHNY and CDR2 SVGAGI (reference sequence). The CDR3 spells CASSYSSAGVNF. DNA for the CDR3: TGTGCCAGCAGTTACTCTTCCGCGGGAGTAAACTTC.

As DNA, the CDR3 is TGTGCCAGCTCTGTTACGAGGACTGAAGCTTTCTTT. Translation gives CASSVTRTEAFF. This chain uses TRBV18 with TRBJ1-1; D unresolved. Per the germline V gene, CDR1 is KGHSH and CDR2 is LQKENI. The CDR3 covers 12 residues. Deletions cut 6 bases from V and 5 bases from J, with 10 bases between.

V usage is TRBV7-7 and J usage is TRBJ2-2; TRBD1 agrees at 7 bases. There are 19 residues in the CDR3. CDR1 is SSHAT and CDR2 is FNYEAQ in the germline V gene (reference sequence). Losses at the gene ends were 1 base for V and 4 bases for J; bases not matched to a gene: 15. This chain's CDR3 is CASSLDLTGTVPTTGELFF. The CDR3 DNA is TGTGCCAGCAGCTTAGATCTTACGGGGACAGTCCCAACCACCGGGGAGCTGTTTTTT.

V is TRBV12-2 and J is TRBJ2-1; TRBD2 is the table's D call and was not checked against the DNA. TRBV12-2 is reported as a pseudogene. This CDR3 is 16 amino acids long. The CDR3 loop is CASRWPRRGLSNEQFF. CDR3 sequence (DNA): TGTGCAAGTCGCTGGCCGAGGAGGGGATTGTCAAATGAGCAGTTCTTC.

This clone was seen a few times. CDR3 DNA: TGTGCCTCCCGACGGGACAACTACAATGAGCAGTTCTTC. It codes for CASRRDNYNEQFF. The chain is built from TRBV19 and TRBJ2-1; TRBD1 is a possible D gene (6 bases). Trimming left V 11 bases short and J 3 bases short, with 14 bases between. This CDR3 region has 13 residues. Germline CDR1 is LNHDA and CDR2 is SQIVND (reference sequence).

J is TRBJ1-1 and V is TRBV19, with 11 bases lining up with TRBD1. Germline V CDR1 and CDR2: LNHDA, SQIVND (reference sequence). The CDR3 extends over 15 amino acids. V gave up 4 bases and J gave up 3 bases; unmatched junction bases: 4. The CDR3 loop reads CASSRGTGGDTEAFF. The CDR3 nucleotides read TGTGCCAGTAGTAGGGGGACAGGGGGTGACACTGAAGCTTTCTTT.

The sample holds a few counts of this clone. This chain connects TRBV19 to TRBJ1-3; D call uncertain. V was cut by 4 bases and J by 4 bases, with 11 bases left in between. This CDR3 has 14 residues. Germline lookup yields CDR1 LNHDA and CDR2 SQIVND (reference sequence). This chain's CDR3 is CASSTGVDGNTIYF. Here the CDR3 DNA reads TGTGCCAGTAGTACCGGGGTGGACGGAAACACCATATATTTT.

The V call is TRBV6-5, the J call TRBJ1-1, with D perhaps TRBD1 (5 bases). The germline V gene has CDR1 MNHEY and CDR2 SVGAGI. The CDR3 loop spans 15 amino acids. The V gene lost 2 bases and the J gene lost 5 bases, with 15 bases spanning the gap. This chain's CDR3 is CASSYQGRRWTEAFF. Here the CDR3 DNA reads TGTGCCAGCAGTTACCAGGGAAGAAGATGGACTGAAGCTTTCTTT.

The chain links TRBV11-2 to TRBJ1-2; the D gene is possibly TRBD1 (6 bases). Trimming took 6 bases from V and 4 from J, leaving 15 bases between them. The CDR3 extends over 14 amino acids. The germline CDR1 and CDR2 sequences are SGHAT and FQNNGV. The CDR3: CASRRTAQTYGYTF. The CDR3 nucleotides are TGTGCCAGCAGAAGGACAGCCCAGACCTATGGCTACACCTTC.

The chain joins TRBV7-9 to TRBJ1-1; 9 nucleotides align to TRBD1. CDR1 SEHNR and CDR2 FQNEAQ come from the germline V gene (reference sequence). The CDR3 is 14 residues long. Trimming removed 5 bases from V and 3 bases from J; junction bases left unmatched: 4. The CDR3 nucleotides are TGTGCCAGCAGCCGTCGGACAGGGGACACTGAAGCTTTCTTT. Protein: CASSRRTGDTEAFF.

The DNA of the CDR3 is TGTGCCAGCAGTTACGAGCGGTCTCCCTCCTACGAGCAGTACTTC. Residues: CASSYERSPSYEQYF. The chain combines TRBV6-5 with TRBJ2-7, with D possibly TRBD2 on 5 matching bases. V lost 2 bases, J lost 0 bases, and 11 bases lay in between. Germline-derived CDR1 and CDR2 are MNHEY and SVGAGI. This CDR3 region has 15 residues.

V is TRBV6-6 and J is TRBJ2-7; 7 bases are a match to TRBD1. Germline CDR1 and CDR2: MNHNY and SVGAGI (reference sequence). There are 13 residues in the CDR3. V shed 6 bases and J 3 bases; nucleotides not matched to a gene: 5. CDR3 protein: CASRGGQIYEQYF. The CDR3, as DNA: TGTGCCAGCAGAGGGGGACAGATCTACGAGCAGTACTTC.

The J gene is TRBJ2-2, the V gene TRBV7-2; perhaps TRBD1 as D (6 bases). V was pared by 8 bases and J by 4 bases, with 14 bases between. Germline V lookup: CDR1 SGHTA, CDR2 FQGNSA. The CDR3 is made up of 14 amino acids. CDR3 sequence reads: CASGRQDLTGELFF. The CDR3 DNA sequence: TGTGCCAGCGGGCGACAGGACCTCACCGGGGAGCTGTTTTTT.

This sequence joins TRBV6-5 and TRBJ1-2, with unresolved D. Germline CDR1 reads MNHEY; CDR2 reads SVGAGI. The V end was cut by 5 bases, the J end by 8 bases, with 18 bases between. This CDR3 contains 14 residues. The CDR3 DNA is TGTGCCAGCAGTACCCTAGCAGGCAAACCCGGCTACACCTTC. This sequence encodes CASSTLAGKPGYTF.

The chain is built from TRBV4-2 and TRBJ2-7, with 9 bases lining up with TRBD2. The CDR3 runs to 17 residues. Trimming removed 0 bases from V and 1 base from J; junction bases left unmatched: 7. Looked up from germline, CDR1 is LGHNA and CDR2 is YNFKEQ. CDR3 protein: CASSQDTLAGLSYEQYF. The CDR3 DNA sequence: TGTGCCAGCAGCCAAGATACCCTAGCGGGACTTTCCTACGAGCAGTACTTC.

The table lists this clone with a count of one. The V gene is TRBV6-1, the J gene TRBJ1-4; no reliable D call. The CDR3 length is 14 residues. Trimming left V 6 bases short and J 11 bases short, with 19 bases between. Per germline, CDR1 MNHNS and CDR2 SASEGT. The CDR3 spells CASRAPGLAGKLFF. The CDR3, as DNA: TGTGCCAGCAGGGCCCCGGGTCTGGCGGGTAAACTGTTTTTT.

The CDR3 protein is CASSPMGGNYGYTF. The CDR3 DNA reads TGTGCCAGCAGTCCCATGGGAGGGAACTATGGCTACACCTTC. This chain joins TRBV7-9 and TRBJ1-2; no reliable D call. CDR1 and CDR2 (germline): SEHNR, FQNEAQ (reference sequence). This CDR3 comprises 14 residues. Trimming pared 6 bases from V and 2 bases from J, leaving 13 bases between.

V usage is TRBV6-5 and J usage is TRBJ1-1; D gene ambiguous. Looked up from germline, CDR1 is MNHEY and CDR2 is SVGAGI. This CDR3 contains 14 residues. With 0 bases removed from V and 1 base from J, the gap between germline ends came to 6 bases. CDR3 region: CASSYSNRNTEAFF. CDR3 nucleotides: TGTGCCAGCAGTTACTCAAACAGGAACACTGAAGCTTTCTTT.

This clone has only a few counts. The CDR3 sequence is CASSLQGRVGYTF. The CDR3 DNA is TGTGCCAGCAGCTTACAGGGGAGGGTTGGCTACACCTTC. This chain uses TRBV7-3 with TRBJ1-2, with D possibly being TRBD1 (6 bases). The CDR3 consists of 13 residues. V shed 2 bases and J shed 7 bases, with 11 bases lying between them. CDR1 is SGHTA and CDR2 is FQGTGA in the germline V gene.